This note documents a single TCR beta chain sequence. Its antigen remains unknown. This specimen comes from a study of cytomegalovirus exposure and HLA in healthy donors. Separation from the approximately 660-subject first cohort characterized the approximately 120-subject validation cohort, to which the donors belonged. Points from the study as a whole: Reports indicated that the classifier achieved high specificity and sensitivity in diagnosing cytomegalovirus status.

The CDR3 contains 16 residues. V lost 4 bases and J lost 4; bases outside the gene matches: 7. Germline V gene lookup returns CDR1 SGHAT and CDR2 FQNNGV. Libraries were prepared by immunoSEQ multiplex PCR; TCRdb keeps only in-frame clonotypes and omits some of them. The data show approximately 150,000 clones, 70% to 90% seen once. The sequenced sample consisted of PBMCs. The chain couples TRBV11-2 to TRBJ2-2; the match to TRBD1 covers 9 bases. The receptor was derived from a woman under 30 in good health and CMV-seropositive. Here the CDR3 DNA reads TGTGCCAGCAGCTCAGGACAGGGGAGGAGCACCGGGGAGCTGTTTTTT. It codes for CASSSGQGRSTGELFF.